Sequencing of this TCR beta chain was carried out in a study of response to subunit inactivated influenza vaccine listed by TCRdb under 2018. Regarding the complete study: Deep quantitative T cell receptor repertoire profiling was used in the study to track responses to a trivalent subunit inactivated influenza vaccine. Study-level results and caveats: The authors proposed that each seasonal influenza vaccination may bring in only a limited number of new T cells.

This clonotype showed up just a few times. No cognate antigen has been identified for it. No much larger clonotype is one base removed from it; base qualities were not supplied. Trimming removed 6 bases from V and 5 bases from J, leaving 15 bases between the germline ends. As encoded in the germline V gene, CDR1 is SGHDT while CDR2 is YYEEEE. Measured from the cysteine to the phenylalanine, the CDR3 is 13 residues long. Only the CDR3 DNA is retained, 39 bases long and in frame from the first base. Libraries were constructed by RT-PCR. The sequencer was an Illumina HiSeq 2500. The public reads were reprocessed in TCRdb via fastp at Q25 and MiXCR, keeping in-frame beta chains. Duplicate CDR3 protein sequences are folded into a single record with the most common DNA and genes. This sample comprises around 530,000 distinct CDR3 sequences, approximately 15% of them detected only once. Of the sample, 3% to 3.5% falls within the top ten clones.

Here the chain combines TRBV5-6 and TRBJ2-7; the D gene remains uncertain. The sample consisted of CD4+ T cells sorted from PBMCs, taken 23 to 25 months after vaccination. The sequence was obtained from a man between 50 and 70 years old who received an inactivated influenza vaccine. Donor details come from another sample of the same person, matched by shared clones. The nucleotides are TGTGCCAGCACCGTAGGATGGTTCGACGAGCAGTACTTC. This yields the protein CASTVGWFDEQYF.